Given below is one TCR beta chain in context. The antigen remains undetermined. Every one of the patients relapsed after autologous stem cell transplantation (brentuximab vedotin exposure was variable). The sample comes from a study of PD-1 blockade in classical Hodgkin lymphoma. In the study overall: Intravenous nivolumab at 3 mg/kg was given to patients every 2 weeks. Study-wide points: Complete responders entered with baseline diversity on par with newly diagnosed patients, the results showed. Lower baseline TCR diversity was reported for newly diagnosed patients than for healthy donors.

Profiling relied on immunoSEQ multiplex PCR, and the TCRdb table lists in-frame clones only, not all of them. The sample has about 75,000 clones, under 95% seen once. The origin of this receptor is a human donor with classical Hodgkin lymphoma. This specimen was peripheral blood mononuclear cells (PBMCs), taken at baseline.

CDR3 DNA: TGTGCCAGCAGTCACGGACAGGGGGCGGGCACTGAAGCTTTCTTT. This translates into CASSHGQGAGTEAFF. This chain uses TRBV6-6 with TRBJ1-1, with 11 bases that match TRBD1. CDR3 size: 15 residues. The germline CDR1 and CDR2 sequences are MNHNY and SVGAGI (reference sequence). J lost 4 bases, V lost 5 bases, and 6 bases had no gene match.